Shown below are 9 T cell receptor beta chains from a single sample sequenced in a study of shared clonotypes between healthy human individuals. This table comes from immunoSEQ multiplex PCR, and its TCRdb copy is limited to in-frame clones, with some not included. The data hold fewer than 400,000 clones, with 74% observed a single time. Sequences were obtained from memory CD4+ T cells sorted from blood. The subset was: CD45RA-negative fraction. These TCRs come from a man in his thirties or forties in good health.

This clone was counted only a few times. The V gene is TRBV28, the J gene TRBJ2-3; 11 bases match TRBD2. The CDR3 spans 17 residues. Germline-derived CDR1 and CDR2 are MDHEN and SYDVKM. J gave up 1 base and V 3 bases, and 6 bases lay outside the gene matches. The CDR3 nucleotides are TGTGCCAGCAGTTTTCTCGGGACTAGCGGTGGCACAGATACGCAGTATTTT. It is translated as CASSFLGTSGGTDTQYF.

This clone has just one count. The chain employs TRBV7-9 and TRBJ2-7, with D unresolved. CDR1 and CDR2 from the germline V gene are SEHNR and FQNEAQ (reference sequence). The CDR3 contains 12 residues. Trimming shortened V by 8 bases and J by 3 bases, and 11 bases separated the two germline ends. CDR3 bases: TGTGCCAGCCCCTTTGGGTTCTACGAGCAGTACTTC. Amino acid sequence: CASPFGFYEQYF.

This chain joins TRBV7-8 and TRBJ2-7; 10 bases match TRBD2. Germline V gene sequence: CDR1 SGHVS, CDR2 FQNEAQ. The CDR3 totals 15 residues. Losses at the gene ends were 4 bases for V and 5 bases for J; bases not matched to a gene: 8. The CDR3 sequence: CASSSSLAGANEQYF. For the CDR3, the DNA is TGTGCCAGCAGCTCAAGTCTAGCGGGAGCCAACGAGCAGTACTTC.

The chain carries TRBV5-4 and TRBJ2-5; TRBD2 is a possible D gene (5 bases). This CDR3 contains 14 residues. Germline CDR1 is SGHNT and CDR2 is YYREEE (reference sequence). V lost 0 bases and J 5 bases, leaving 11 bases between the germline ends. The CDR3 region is CASSLARELETQYF. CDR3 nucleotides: TGTGCCAGCAGCTTGGCTAGGGAGCTGGAGACCCAGTACTTC.

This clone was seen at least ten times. CDR3 amino acids: CASSPRRDQPQHF. In nucleotides, the CDR3 is TGTGCCAGCAGTCCCCGACGGGATCAGCCCCAGCATTTT. This rearrangement joins TRBV7-9 to TRBJ1-5; no firm D call. Germline CDR1 SEHNR, CDR2 FQNEAQ (reference sequence). The V end lost 6 bases, the J end lost 5 bases, and 11 bases lay between the germline ends. This CDR3 has 13 residues.

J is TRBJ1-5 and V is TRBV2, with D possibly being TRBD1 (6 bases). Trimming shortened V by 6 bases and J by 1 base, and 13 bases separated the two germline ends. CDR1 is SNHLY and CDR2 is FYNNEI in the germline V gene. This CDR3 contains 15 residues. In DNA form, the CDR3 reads TGTGCCAGCAGGCTCACAGGGTTCAGCAATCAGCCCCAGCATTTT. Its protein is CASRLTGFSNQPQHF.

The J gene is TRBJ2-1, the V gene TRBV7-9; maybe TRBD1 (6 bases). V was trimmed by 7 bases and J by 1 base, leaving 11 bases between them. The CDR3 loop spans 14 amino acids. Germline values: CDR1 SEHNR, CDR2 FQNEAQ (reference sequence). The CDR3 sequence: CASNKGGSYNEQFF. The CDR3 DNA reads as TGTGCCAGCAACAAAGGGGGATCCTACAATGAGCAGTTCTTC.

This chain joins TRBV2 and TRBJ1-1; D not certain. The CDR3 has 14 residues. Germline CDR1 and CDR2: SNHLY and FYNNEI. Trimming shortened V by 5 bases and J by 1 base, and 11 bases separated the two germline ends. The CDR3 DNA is TGTGCCAGCAGTCTCTCGCACGGGAACACTGAAGCTTTCTTT. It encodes CASSLSHGNTEAFF.

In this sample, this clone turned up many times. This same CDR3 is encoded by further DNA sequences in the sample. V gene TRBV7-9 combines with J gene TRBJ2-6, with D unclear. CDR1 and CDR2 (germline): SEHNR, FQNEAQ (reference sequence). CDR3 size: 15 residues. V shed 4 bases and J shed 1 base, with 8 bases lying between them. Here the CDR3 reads CASSSPVSGANVLTF. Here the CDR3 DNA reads TGTGCCAGCAGCTCACCGGTTTCTGGGGCCAACGTCCTGACTTTC.